These 31 T cell receptor beta chains originate from one sample sequenced in a study of blood T cell repertoires in COVID-19. The repertoire was sequenced with immunoSEQ multiplex PCR; TCRdb's copy has only in-frame clones and lacks some. The table records over 200,000 clones, nearly 90% of them present only once. What was sequenced was PBMCs or T cells enriched from blood (not recorded which). All receptors come from a man aged 25-45 years who had recovered from COVID-19.

This chain uses TRBV12-3 or TRBV12-4 with TRBJ1-6, with no clear D. CDR3 length: 12 amino acids. Trimming took off 7 bases at V and 10 bases at J, with 11 bases between the two ends. CDR3 DNA: TGTGCCAGCACCGCCCACGGGTCACCCCTCCACTTT. Its protein product is CASTAHGSPLHF.

The chain uses TRBV5-6 and TRBJ2-1, with D hard to call. Per the germline V gene, CDR1 is SGHDT and CDR2 is YYEEEE. The CDR3 is 12 amino acids. V gave up 0 bases and J gave up 7 bases, with 5 bases separating them. The CDR3 sequence is CASSLVQNEQFF. The CDR3 nucleotides are TGTGCCAGCAGCTTGGTACAGAATGAGCAGTTCTTC.

The chain couples TRBV6-2 or TRBV6-3 to TRBJ1-5; 7 bases are a match to TRBD1. Germline-derived CDR1 and CDR2 are MNHEY and SVGEGT. V gave up 6 bases and J gave up 6 bases; unmatched junction bases: 8. This CDR3 has 14 residues. This CDR3 is CASSRTGDRQPQHF. The DNA for the CDR3 is TGTGCCAGCAGCCGTACAGGGGATCGTCAGCCCCAGCATTTT.

This chain joins TRBV7-8 and TRBJ1-1; weak D call: TRBD1 (6 bases). CDR3 length equals 14 residues. Germline lookup yields CDR1 SGHVS and CDR2 FQNEAQ. Trimming cost V 1 base and J 1 base, with 7 bases left between them. This CDR3 reads CASSLVGGNTEAFF. In DNA form, the CDR3 reads TGTGCCAGCAGCTTAGTAGGGGGGAACACTGAAGCTTTCTTT.

The chain employs TRBV19 and TRBJ2-1; the match to TRBD2 covers 7 bases. Germline V gives CDR1 LNHDA, CDR2 SQIVND (reference sequence). The CDR3 has 13 amino acids. J gave up 9 bases and V 9 bases, and 11 bases lay outside the gene matches. CDR3 region: CASVSISGVEQFF. The CDR3 region has the DNA TGTGCCAGCGTGTCAATCAGCGGGGTTGAGCAGTTCTTC.

This chain joins TRBV24-1 and TRBJ1-5; D is perhaps TRBD1 (6 bases). CDR1 is KGHDR and CDR2 is SFDVKD in the germline V gene. The CDR3 has 14 amino acids. Trimming cost V 4 bases and J 4 bases, with 10 bases left between them. CDR3 sequence: CATSDSDRNQPQHF. The CDR3 DNA reads TGTGCCACCAGTGACTCGGACAGAAATCAGCCCCAGCATTTT.

The gene calls are TRBV5-4 and TRBJ1-1; possible D gene TRBD1, 6 bases. Trimming shortened V by 6 bases and J by 1 base, and 10 bases separated the two germline ends. The CDR3 covers 13 residues. CDR1 SGHNT and CDR2 YYREEE come from the germline V gene (reference sequence). The CDR3 here is CASNRRGNTEAFF. DNA for the CDR3: TGTGCCAGCAACCGCAGGGGGAACACTGAAGCTTTCTTT.

V usage is TRBV30 and J usage is TRBJ2-1, with TRBD2 as a possible D gene (5 bases). Trimming removed 5 bases at V and 6 bases at J, with 20 bases between. The length of the CDR3 is 15 residues. Per germline, CDR1 GTSNPN and CDR2 SVGIG (reference sequence). The CDR3 DNA reads TGTGCCTGGTTCCAAAAGGGCCTAGCCGCCAATGAGCAGTTCTTC. This gives the protein CAWFQKGLAANEQFF.

V and J are TRBV2 and TRBJ1-1; possibly TRBD1 for D (6 bases). The CDR3 runs 17 residues. V lost 7 bases to trimming and J lost 0 bases, with 21 bases between them. Germline lookup yields CDR1 SNHLY and CDR2 FYNNEI. CDR3 coding DNA: TGTGCCAGCATCCCTCAGAGGGGGGGCAGCATGAACACTGAAGCTTTCTTT. This sequence encodes CASIPQRGGSMNTEAFF.

The chain carries TRBV7-2 and TRBJ1-6; 7 nucleotides match TRBD1. V gave up 2 bases and J gave up 5 bases; unmatched junction bases: 3. Germline V gene data show CDR1 as SGHTA and CDR2 as FQGNSA. The CDR3 has 15 residues. CDR3 DNA: TGTGCCAGCAGCTTATTAGGACAGGATAATTCACCCCTCCACTTT. This codes for CASSLLGQDNSPLHF.

The sample holds a few counts of this clone. V gene TRBV6-5 combines with J gene TRBJ1-2; 7 bases are a match to TRBD1. Germline V gene lookup returns CDR1 MNHEY and CDR2 SVGAGI. This CDR3 comprises 15 residues. V was pared by 1 base and J by 4 bases, with 6 bases of the junction left unmatched. This chain's CDR3 is CASSYFGTVSYGYTF. The CDR3 DNA reads TGTGCCAGCAGTTACTTCGGGACAGTGAGCTATGGCTACACCTTC.

The chain recombines TRBV30 with TRBJ1-6; D remains unclear. The CDR3 runs 12 residues. Germline CDR1 reads GTSNPN; CDR2 reads SVGIG (reference sequence). Trimming pared 3 bases from V and 9 bases from J, leaving 9 bases between. CDR3 bases: TGTGCCTGGAGGCAAGGAGTTTCACCCCTCCACTTT. This translates into CAWRQGVSPLHF.

Only a few counts were recorded for this clone. The rearrangement joins TRBV19 to TRBJ1-2; D remains ambiguous. The V end was cut by 3 bases, the J end by 4 bases, with 9 bases between. This CDR3 is built from 13 residues. Germline V gives CDR1 LNHDA, CDR2 SQIVND (reference sequence). CDR3 sequence (DNA): TGTGCCAGTAGTATGAAGGAGACCTATGGCTACACCTTC. This sequence encodes CASSMKETYGYTF.

V usage is TRBV28 and J usage is TRBJ1-5, with 7 bases that match TRBD1. J lost 6 bases, V lost 3 bases, and 14 bases had no gene match. CDR1 and CDR2 (germline): MDHEN, SYDVKM. The CDR3 is 17 residues long. CDR3 protein: CASSFLTGTDVGQPQHF. In nucleotides, the CDR3 is TGTGCCAGCAGTTTCCTGACAGGGACGGATGTAGGTCAGCCCCAGCATTTT. Full variable domain (remainder filled in from reference TRBV28 and TRBJ1-5): DVKVTQSSRYLVKRTGEKVFLECVQDMDHENMFWYRQDPGLGLRLIYFSYDVKMKEKGDIPEGYSVSREKKERFSLILESASTNQTSMYLCASSFLTGTDVGQPQHFGDGTRLSIL.

This chain links TRBV13 with TRBJ2-7; D remains ambiguous. The CDR3 has 14 residues. The V and J ends lost 5 bases and 0 bases respectively, with 11 bases between them. Germline V lookup: CDR1 PRHDT, CDR2 FYEKMQ (reference sequence). The CDR3 is CASSQSAFSYEQYF. As DNA, the CDR3 is TGTGCCAGCAGCCAGTCAGCGTTCTCCTACGAGCAGTACTTC.

The genes are TRBV7-2 and TRBJ2-3; a possible D gene is TRBD2 (7 bases). The V gene's germline CDR1 is SGHTA and CDR2 FQGNSA. V was trimmed by 2 bases and J by 4 bases, leaving 16 bases between them. This CDR3 region has 16 residues. In DNA form, the CDR3 reads TGTGCCAGCAGCTTAAGGGGGGGAACGGGGGCAGATACGCAGTATTTT. It is translated as CASSLRGGTGADTQYF.

The chain has TRBV25-1 and TRBJ2-7; TRBD1 might be the D (6 bases). There are 11 residues in the CDR3. Trimming left V 10 bases short and J 11 bases short, with 18 bases between. Germline CDR1 MGHDK, CDR2 SYGVNS. This chain's CDR3 is CATQGRDKEYF. The CDR3 bases are TGTGCCACCCAAGGCCGGGACAAGGAGTACTTC.

The chain joins TRBV7-9 to TRBJ1-2, with TRBD1 as a possible D gene (5 bases). The CDR3 spans 12 residues. Germline loops: CDR1 SEHNR, CDR2 FQNEAQ (reference sequence). With 5 bases removed from V and 8 bases from J, the gap between germline ends came to 12 bases. This CDR3 is CASSPTDSGYTF. CDR3 coding DNA: TGTGCCAGCAGCCCAACCGACAGCGGCTACACCTTC. Using reference TRBV7-9 and TRBJ1-2 for the parts outside the CDR3, the full variable domain is DTGVSQNPRHKITKRGQNVTFRCDPISEHNRLYWYRQTLGQGPEFLTYFQNEAQLEKSRLLSDRFSAERPKGSFSTLEIQRTEQGDSAMYLCASSPTDSGYTFGSGTRLTVV.

The chain links TRBV13 to TRBJ2-4; a possible D gene is TRBD2 (6 bases). The CDR3 sequence is 15 residues long. V lost 5 bases, J lost 7 bases, and 18 bases lay in between. Germline V gene data show CDR1 as PRHDT and CDR2 as FYEKMQ (reference sequence). The CDR3 region is CASSVWREGRNIQYF. The DNA of the CDR3 is TGTGCCAGCAGCGTGTGGCGAGAGGGGAGGAACATTCAGTACTTC.

The J gene is TRBJ2-2, the V gene TRBV7-2; D not resolved. Germline V gene data show CDR1 as SGHTA and CDR2 as FQGNSA. Trimming shortened V by 6 bases and J by 0 bases, and 11 bases separated the two germline ends. The CDR3 sequence is 15 residues long. The CDR3 nucleotides read TGTGCCAGCAGGACGACTCACACGAACACCGGGGAGCTGTTTTTT. Protein: CASRTTHTNTGELFF.

V gene TRBV5-1 combines with J gene TRBJ1-6; 12 positions agree with TRBD1. V was pared by 8 bases and J by 9 bases, with 9 bases of the junction left unmatched. This CDR3 has 15 residues. CDR1 SGHRS and CDR2 YFSETQ come from the germline V gene. The CDR3 spells CASSQTGQGASPLHF. Written as DNA, the CDR3 is TGCGCCAGTTCACAGACGGGACAGGGGGCTTCACCCCTCCACTTT. Full variable domain (remainder filled in from reference TRBV5-1 and TRBJ1-6): KAGVTQTPRYLIKTRGQQVTLSCSPISGHRSVSWYQQTPGQGLQFLFEYFSETQRNKGNFPGRFSGRQFSNSRSEMNVSTLELGDSALYLCASSQTGQGASPLHFGNGTRLTVT.

J is TRBJ2-2 and V is TRBV19; D is undetermined. The CDR3 loop spans 13 amino acids. The V end was cut by 5 bases, the J end by 1 base, with 5 bases between. In germline, CDR1 is LNHDA, CDR2 SQIVND (reference sequence). As DNA, the CDR3 is TGTGCCAGTAGTGGGCGGAACACCGGGGAGCTGTTTTTT. Its translation: CASSGRNTGELFF.

The V gene is TRBV24-1, the J gene TRBJ1-2; TRBD1 matches 8 bases. The CDR3 extends over 13 amino acids. Germline V lookup: CDR1 KGHDR, CDR2 SFDVKD. The V gene end was trimmed by 0 bases and the J gene end by 10 bases; junction bases not matched to a gene: 3. CDR3: CATSDLDRGVYTF. CDR3 coding DNA: TGTGCCACCAGTGATTTGGACAGGGGAGTCTACACCTTC.

CDR3 coding DNA: TGTGCCAGCAGCTCCTACAGGGGTAACGGGGAGCTGTTTTTT. This gives the protein CASSSYRGNGELFF. The chain carries TRBV11-2 and TRBJ2-2, with 7 bases lining up with TRBD1. V gave up 4 bases and J gave up 7 bases; unmatched junction bases: 6. The CDR3 covers 14 residues. Germline V lookup: CDR1 SGHAT, CDR2 FQNNGV.

The rearrangement uses TRBV5-5 and TRBJ2-7, with TRBD1 identical over 8 bases. The trim removed 1 base at V and 4 bases at J, leaving 4 bases unmatched. The CDR3 runs 14 residues. Germline loops: CDR1 SGHKS, CDR2 YYEKEE (reference sequence). Here the CDR3 DNA reads TGTGCCAGCAGCTTGTATCAGGGGGCTTACGAGCAGTACTTC. This sequence encodes CASSLYQGAYEQYF.

The J gene is TRBJ1-1, the V gene TRBV19, with a tentative D call TRBD1 (5 bases). Between the trimmed V and J ends, which lost 6 bases and 4 bases, there was a span of 18 bases. The CDR3 runs 15 residues. Germline CDR1 reads LNHDA; CDR2 reads SQIVND (reference sequence). This CDR3 reads CASSPGGVSGTEAFF. In nucleotides, the CDR3 is TGTGCCAGTAGCCCGGGGGGGGTTAGTGGCACTGAAGCTTTCTTT.

J is TRBJ2-5 and V is TRBV11-3; 11 nucleotides line up with TRBD2. With V trimmed by 0 bases and J by 4 bases, 1 base remained unmatched. CDR1 is SGHNT and CDR2 is YENEEA in the germline V gene. The CDR3 is 15 residues long. CDR3 coding DNA: TGTGCCAGCAGCTTAGAAGGACTAGCGGGAGAGACCCAGTACTTC. Translating it yields CASSLEGLAGETQYF.

V and J are TRBV7-3 and TRBJ1-3; D is unclear. Trimming left V 6 bases short and J 1 base short, with 13 bases between. Germline CDR1 reads SGHTA; CDR2 reads FQGTGA. The CDR3 is made up of 15 amino acids. The CDR3 DNA sequence: TGTGCCAGCAGTCTCAGCCCGGGGTCTGGAAACACCATATATTTT. It specifies CASSLSPGSGNTIYF.

This clone has just a few counts. The V call is TRBV21-1, the J call TRBJ1-6; TRBD1 was called by the table and not checked on the DNA. TRBV21-1 counts as a pseudogene. The CDR3 extends over 16 amino acids. The CDR3 spells CASSKKGQGSDSPLHF. In nucleotides, the CDR3 is TGTGCCAGCAGCAAAAAAGGACAGGGTTCTGATTCACCCCTCCACTTT.

The chain's CDR3 is CASKGSSGLEAFF. Written as DNA, the CDR3 is TGTGCCAGCAAAGGATCCAGCGGACTTGAAGCTTTCTTT. The chain recombines TRBV28 with TRBJ1-1; no firm D call. The germline V gene has CDR1 MDHEN and CDR2 SYDVKM. The CDR3 contains 13 residues. V was pared by 7 bases and J by 7 bases, with 16 bases between. The variable domain in full, with the rest retrieved from reference TRBV28 and TRBJ1-1, is DVKVTQSSRYLVKRTGEKVFLECVQDMDHENMFWYRQDPGLGLRLIYFSYDVKMKEKGDIPEGYSVSREKKERFSLILESASTNQTSMYLCASKGSSGLEAFFGQGTRLTVV.

This clone was observed once. The chain is built from TRBV12-3 or TRBV12-4 and TRBJ1-3; D remains unclear. CDR3 length: 13 residues. Trimming pared 7 bases from V and 5 bases from J, leaving 12 bases between. The DNA of the CDR3 is TGTGCCAGCATCATCTGGCCACGAAACACCATATATTTT. Translation gives CASIIWPRNTIYF.